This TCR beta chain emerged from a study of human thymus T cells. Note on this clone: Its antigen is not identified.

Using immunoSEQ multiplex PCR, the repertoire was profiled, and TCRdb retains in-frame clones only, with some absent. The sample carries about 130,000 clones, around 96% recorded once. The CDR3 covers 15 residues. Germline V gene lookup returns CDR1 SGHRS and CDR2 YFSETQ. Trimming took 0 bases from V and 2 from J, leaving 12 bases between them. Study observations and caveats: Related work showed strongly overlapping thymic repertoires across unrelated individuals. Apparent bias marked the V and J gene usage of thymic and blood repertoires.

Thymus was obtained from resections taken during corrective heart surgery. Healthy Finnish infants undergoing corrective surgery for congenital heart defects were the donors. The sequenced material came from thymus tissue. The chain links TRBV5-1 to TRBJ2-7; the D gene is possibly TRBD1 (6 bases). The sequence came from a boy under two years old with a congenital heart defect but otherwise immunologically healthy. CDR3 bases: TGCGCCAGCAGCTTGGAATACAGGGCCGCCTACGAGCAGTACTTC. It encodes CASSLEYRAAYEQYF.